Included here is one T cell receptor beta chain sequence, with context. Its antigen is undetermined. The source of the sample is a study of cytomegalovirus exposure and HLA in healthy donors. The study, taken as a whole, reports: The study recorded 150 to 200 TCR beta chains that were cytomegalovirus-associated. Rarity held for most TCR sequences, but there were some public TCRs that occurred in many donors.

Primers included in the PCR were 60 Vbeta and 13 Jbeta primers. Some clones are missing from TCRdb's copy, which holds only in-frame ones; the method was immunoSEQ multiplex PCR. Among 82,000 or so clones listed, roughly 80% were seen once. Trimming cost V 5 bases and J 6 bases; bases outside gene matches: 5. CDR1 MDHEN and CDR2 SYDVKM come from the germline V gene. This CDR3 region has 14 residues. This chain connects TRBV28 to TRBJ1-5, with TRBD1 identical over 9 bases. What was sequenced was PBMCs. The receptor was isolated from a woman in her 50s in good health and CMV-seropositive. The CDR3: CASSTPGQGQPQHF. CDR3 in DNA: TGTGCCAGCAGTACACCGGGACAGGGTCAGCCCCAGCATTTT.